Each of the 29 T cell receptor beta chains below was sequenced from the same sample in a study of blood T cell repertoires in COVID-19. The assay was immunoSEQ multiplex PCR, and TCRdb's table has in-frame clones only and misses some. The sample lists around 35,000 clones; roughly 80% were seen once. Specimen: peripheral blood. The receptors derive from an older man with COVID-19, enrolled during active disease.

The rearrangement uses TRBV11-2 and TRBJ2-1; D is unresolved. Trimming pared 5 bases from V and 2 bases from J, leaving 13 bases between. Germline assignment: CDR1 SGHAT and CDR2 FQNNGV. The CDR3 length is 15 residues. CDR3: CASSRLPGPYNEQFF. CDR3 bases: TGTGCCAGCAGCCGTTTACCTGGGCCCTACAATGAGCAGTTCTTC. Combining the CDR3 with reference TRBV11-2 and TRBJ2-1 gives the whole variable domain EAGVAQSPRYKIIEKRQSVAFWCNPISGHATLYWYQQILGQGPKLLIQFQNNGVVDDSQLPKDRFSAERLKGVDSTLKIQPAKLEDSAVYLCASSRLPGPYNEQFFGPGTRLTVL.

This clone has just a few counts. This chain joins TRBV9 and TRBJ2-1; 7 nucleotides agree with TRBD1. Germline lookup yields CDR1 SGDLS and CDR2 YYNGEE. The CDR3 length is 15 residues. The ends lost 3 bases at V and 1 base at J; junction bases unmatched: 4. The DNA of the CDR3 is TGTGCCAGCAGCGCGACGGGACAGTCCTACAATGAGCAGTTCTTC. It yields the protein CASSATGQSYNEQFF. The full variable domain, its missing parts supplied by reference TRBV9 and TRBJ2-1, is DSGVTQTPKHLITATGQRVTLRCSPRSGDLSVYWYQQSLDQGLQFLIQYYNGEERAKGNILERFSAQQFPDLHSELNLSSLELGDSALYFCASSATGQSYNEQFFGPGTRLTVL.

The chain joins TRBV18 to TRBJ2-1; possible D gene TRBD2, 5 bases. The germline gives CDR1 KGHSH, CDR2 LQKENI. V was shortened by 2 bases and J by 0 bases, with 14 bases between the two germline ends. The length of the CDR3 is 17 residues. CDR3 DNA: TGTGCCAGCTCACCAGGCGGGCCTCTTAGCTCCTACAATGAGCAGTTCTTC. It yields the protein CASSPGGPLSSYNEQFF. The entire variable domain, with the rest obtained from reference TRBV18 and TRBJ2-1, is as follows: NAGVMQNPRHLVRRRGQEARLRCSPMKGHSHVYWYRQLPEEGLKFMVYLQKENIIDESGMPKERFSAEFPKEGPSILRIQQVVRGDSAAYFCASSPGGPLSSYNEQFFGPGTRLTVL.

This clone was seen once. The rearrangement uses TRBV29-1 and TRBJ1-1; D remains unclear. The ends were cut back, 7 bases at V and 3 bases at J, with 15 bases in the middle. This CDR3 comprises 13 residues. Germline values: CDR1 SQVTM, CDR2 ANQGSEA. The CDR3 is CSGRQAWDTEAFF. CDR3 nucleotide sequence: TGCAGCGGGAGGCAGGCCTGGGACACTGAAGCTTTCTTT.

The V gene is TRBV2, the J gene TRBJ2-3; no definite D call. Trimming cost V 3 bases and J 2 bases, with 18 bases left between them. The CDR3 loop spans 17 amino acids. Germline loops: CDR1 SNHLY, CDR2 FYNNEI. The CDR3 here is CASSDIDGFTNTDTQYF. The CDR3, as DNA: TGTGCCAGCAGTGATATCGACGGGTTCACGAACACAGATACGCAGTATTTT.

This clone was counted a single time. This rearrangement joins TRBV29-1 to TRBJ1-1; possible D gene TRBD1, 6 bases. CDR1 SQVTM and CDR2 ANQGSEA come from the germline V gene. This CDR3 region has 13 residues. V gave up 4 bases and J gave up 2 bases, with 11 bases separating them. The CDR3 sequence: CSVATGRNTEAFF. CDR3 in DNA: TGCAGCGTTGCTACAGGGCGTAACACTGAAGCTTTCTTT.

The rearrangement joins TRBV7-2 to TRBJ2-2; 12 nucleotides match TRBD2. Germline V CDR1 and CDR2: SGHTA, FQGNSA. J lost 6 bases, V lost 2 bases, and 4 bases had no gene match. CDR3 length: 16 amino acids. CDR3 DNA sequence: TGTGCCAGCAGCTTACTGACTAGCGGGAGTCCCGGGGAGCTGTTTTTT. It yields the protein CASSLLTSGSPGELFF.

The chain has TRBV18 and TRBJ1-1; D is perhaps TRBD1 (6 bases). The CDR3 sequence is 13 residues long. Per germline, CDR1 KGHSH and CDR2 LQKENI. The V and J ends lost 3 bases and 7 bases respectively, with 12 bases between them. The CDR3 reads CASSPGGTFEAFF. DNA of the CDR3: TGTGCCAGCTCACCGGGAGGGACATTTGAAGCTTTCTTT. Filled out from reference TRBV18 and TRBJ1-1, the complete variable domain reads NAGVMQNPRHLVRRRGQEARLRCSPMKGHSHVYWYRQLPEEGLKFMVYLQKENIIDESGMPKERFSAEFPKEGPSILRIQQVVRGDSAAYFCASSPGGTFEAFFGQGTRLTVV.

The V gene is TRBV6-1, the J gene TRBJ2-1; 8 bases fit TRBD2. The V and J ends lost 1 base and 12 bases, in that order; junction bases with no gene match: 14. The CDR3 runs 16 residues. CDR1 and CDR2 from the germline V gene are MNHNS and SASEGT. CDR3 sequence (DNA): TGTGCCAGCAGTGAAGAAGGGACTAGTAGTTTTTTCGGGCAGTTCTTC. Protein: CASSEEGTSSFFGQFF.

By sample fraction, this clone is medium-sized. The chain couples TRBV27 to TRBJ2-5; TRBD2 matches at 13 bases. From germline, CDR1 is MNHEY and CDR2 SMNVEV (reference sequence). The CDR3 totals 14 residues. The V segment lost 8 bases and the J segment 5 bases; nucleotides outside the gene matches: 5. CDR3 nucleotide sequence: TGTGCCAGCCGACTAGCGGGAGGACCGGAGACCCAGTACTTC. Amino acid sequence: CASRLAGGPETQYF.

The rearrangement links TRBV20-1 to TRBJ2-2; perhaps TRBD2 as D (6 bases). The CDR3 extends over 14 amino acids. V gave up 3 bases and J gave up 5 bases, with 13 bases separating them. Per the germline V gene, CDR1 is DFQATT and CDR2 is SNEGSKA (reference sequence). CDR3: CSASLGSGTGELFF. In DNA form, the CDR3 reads TGCAGTGCTAGTCTCGGGAGCGGTACCGGGGAGCTGTTTTTT.

CDR3: CASSSLRGRTNEKLFF. The CDR3 bases are TGTGCCAGCAGCTCGTTAAGGGGGCGAACTAATGAAAAACTGTTTTTT. The chain joins TRBV11-2 to TRBJ1-4; 7 bases match TRBD1. CDR3 length: 16 residues. The V segment lost 4 bases and the J segment 1 base; nucleotides outside the gene matches: 6. Germline-derived CDR1 and CDR2 are SGHAT and FQNNGV.

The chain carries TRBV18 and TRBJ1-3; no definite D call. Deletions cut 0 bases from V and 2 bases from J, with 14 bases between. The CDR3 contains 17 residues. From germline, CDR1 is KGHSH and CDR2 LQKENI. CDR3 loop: CASSPPNLIRAGNTIYF. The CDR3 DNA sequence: TGTGCCAGCTCACCACCGAACTTAATCCGGGCTGGAAACACCATATATTTT.

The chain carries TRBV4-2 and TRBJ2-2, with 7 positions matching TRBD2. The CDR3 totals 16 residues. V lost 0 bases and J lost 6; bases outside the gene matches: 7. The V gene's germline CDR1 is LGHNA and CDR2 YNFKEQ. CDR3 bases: TGTGCCAGCAGCCAAGATACGCGGGAGAGACCCGGGGAGCTGTTTTTT. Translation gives CASSQDTRERPGELFF.

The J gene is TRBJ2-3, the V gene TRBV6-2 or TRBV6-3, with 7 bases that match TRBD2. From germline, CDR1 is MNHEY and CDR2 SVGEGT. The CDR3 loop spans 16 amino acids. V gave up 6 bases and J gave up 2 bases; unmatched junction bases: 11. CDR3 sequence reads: CASSDGGTIITDTQYF. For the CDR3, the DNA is TGTGCCAGCAGCGATGGGGGGACTATAATCACAGATACGCAGTATTTT.

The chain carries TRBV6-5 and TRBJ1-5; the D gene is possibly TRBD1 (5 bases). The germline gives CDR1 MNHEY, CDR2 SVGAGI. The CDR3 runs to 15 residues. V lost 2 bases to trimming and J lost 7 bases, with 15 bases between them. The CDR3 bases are TGTGCCAGCAGTTACGGGGGGGTTAACGGGCAGCCCCAGCATTTT. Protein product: CASSYGGVNGQPQHF.

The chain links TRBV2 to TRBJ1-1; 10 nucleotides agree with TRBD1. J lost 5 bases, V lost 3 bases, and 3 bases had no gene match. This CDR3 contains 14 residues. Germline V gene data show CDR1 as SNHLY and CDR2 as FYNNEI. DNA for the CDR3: TGTGCCAGCAGTGACGACAGGGGGCTTACTGAAGCTTTCTTT. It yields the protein CASSDDRGLTEAFF.

The DNA for the CDR3 is TGCAGTGCTAGTCTACGGGGAGACACTGAAGCTTTCTTT. It encodes CSASLRGDTEAFF. V usage is TRBV20-1 and J usage is TRBJ1-1; D gene unclear. The CDR3 is 13 amino acids. Germline CDR1 reads DFQATT; CDR2 reads SNEGSKA (reference sequence). The V gene lost 3 bases and the J gene lost 3 bases, with 11 bases spanning the gap.

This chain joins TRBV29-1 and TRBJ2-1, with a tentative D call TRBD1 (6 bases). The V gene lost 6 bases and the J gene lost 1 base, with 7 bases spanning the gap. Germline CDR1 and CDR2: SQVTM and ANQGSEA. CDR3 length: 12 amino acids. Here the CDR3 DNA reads TGCAGCGTACAGGGATCCTACAATGAGCAGTTCTTC. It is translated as CSVQGSYNEQFF.

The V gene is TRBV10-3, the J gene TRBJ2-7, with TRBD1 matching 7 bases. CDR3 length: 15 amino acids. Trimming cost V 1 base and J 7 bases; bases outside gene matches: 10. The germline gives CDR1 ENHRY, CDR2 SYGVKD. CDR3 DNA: TGTGCCATCAGTGAGTTAGAGACAGGGATAACAGAGCAGTACTTC. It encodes CAISELETGITEQYF.

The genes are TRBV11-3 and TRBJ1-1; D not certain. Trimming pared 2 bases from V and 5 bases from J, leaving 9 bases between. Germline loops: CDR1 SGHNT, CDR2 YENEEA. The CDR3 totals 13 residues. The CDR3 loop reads CASSLSMQTEAFF. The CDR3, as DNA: TGTGCCAGCAGCTTATCCATGCAGACTGAAGCTTTCTTT.

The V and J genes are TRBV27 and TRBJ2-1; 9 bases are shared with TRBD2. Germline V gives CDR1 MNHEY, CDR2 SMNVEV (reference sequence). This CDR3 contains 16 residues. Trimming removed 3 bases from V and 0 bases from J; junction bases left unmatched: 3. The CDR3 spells CASSLTSGVSYNEQFF. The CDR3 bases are TGTGCCAGCAGTTTGACTAGCGGAGTCTCCTACAATGAGCAGTTCTTC.

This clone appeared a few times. The CDR3 DNA follows: TGCGCCAGCAGACGTAGGGCGGGAGATATAGATATAGCCAAAAACATTCAGTACTTC. Amino acid sequence: CASRRRAGDIDIAKNIQYF. The chain combines TRBV5-1 with TRBJ2-4; 7 nucleotides align to TRBD2. The germline V gene encodes CDR1 SGHRS and CDR2 YFSETQ. Trimming took 5 bases from V and 0 from J; bases not matched to a gene: 17. The CDR3 contains 19 residues.

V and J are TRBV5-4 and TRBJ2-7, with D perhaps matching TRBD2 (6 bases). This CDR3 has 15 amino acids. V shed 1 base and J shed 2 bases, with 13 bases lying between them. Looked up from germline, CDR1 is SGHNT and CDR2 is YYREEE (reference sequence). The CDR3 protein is CASSLSASEAYEQYF. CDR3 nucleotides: TGTGCCAGCAGCTTGTCGGCTAGCGAGGCCTACGAGCAGTACTTC.

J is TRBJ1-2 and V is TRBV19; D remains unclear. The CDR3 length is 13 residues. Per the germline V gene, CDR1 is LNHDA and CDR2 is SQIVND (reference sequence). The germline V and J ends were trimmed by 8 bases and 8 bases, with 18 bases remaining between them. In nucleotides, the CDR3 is TGTGCCAGTTCCCCTTTCCTGGGCCAAGGCTACACCTTC. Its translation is CASSPFLGQGYTF. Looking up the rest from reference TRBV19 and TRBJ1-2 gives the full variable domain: DGGITQSPKYLFRKEGQNVTLSCEQNLNHDAMYWYRQDPGQGLRLIYYSQIVNDFQKGDIAEGYSVSREKKESFPLTVTSAQKNPTAFYLCASSPFLGQGYTFGSGTRLTVV.

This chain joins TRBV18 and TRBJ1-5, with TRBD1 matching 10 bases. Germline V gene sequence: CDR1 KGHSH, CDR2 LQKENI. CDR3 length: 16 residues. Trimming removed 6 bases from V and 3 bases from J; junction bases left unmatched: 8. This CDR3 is CASSQSGTGDNQPQHF. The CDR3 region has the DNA TGTGCCAGCTCTCAATCCGGGACAGGGGACAATCAGCCCCAGCATTTT.

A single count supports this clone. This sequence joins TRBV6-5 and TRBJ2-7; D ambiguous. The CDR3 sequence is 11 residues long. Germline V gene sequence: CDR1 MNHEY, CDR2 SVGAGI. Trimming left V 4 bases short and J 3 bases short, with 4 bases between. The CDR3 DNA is TGTGCCAGCAGTTTAAACTACGAGCAGTACTTC. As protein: CASSLNYEQYF.

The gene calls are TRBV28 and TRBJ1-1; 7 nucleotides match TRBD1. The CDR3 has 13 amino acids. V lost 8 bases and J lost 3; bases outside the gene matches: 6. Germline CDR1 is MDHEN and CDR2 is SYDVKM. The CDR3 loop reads CASDRAGYTEAFF. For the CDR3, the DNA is TGTGCCAGCGACAGGGCAGGGTACACTGAAGCTTTCTTT.

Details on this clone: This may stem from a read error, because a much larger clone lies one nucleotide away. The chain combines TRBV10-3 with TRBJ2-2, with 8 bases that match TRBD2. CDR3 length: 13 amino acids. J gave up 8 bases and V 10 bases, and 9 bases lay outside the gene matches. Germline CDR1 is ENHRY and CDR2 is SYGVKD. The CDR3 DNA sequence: TGTGCCACCAACGGGGGGGCAGCGGGGGAGCTGTTTTTT. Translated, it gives CATNGGAAGELFF.